Given below is one T cell receptor beta chain in context. Its antigen is not identified. Repertoires were generated with immunoSEQ multiplex PCR, while TCRdb's copy carries only in-frame clones and drops some. The sample lists about 120,000 clones, 70% to 90% occurring once. This sample is drawn from a study of T cell responses to AZD1222 COVID-19 vaccine. Germline CDR1 LGHNA, CDR2 YNFKEQ. V was clipped by 1 base and J by 1 base, with 9 bases between them. The CDR3 contains 15 residues. Study-level points and caveats: Targets within unmutated variant regions were reportedly found for nearly half of spike-specific TCRs. Most donors were white British, females outnumbered males, and clonal diversity was possibly underestimated. Only a handful of people who got AZD1222 tested seropositive at baseline. Researchers took repertoire samples only after the peak T cell response had come.

The sequence came from an adult in good health. V gene TRBV4-2 combines with J gene TRBJ2-3, with D uncertain. Sequences were derived from peripheral blood, sampled on day 0 of AZD1222 vaccination. CDR3 amino acids: CASSQGAAGTDTQYF. In DNA form, the CDR3 reads TGTGCCAGCAGCCAAGGGGCGGCCGGCACAGATACGCAGTATTTT.